The T cell receptor (beta chain) under discussion was sequenced for a study of cytomegalovirus exposure and HLA in healthy donors. Whole-study context: Genetic ancestry analysis placed more than 80% of the roughly 400 donors that were genotyped in the Caucasian-associated cluster.

Worth noting for this clone: Its cognate antigen is unknown.

The CDR3 has 14 residues. Germline CDR1 and CDR2: LNHDA and SQIVND (reference sequence). The ends were cut back, 3 bases at V and 3 bases at J, with 11 bases in the middle. Overall study results and limits: As a later analysis showed, several of the most significant clusters appeared to be linked to common viral pathogens.

The study ran its PCR with 60 Vbeta and 13 Jbeta primers. Authors' processing steps: There were about 86 million unique TCR beta chains by a later count, and approximately 12 million of them were shared. The method was immunoSEQ multiplex PCR; TCRdb's version includes in-frame clones alone and lacks a portion of them. V and J calls and clone size are as listed in that table; D and trimming were resolved from the DNA. The sample has about 120,000 clones; over 60% are singletons. The sample taken for sequencing was PBMCs. This rearrangement joins TRBV19 to TRBJ1-1; D unresolved. The receptor was isolated from a man between 25 and 39 years old in good health and CMV-seropositive. The CDR3 sequence: CASSILMGYTEAFF. CDR3 sequence (DNA): TGTGCCAGTAGTATCCTAATGGGCTACACTGAAGCTTTCTTT.